This TCR beta chain is from a study of shared clonotypes between healthy human individuals (dated by TCRdb to 2018 to 2020). Background on the whole study: Two women and a few men aged 18 to 49 years were included in the cohort. Per donor, three plates each were used for CD4 naive and CD4 memory, two for CD8 naive, and one for CD8 memory. To estimate repertoire size and how much clonotype sharing occurs between individuals, the study deeply sequenced the blood TCR repertoires of roughly 5 healthy adults. To increase sequencing depth and limit assay-specific biases, TCR repertoire library preparation and sequencing were carried out by different laboratories using diverse techniques. Each donor's leukapheresis produced roughly between roughly 0.85 and 9.5 billion PBMCs. General study outcomes and caveats: Compared with non-shared clonotypes, clonotypes shared by all four sorted-subset donors had higher generation probabilities. Because the study included a small number of donors, the genetic and exposure-history diversity represented was limited. Across a handful of donors, around 5.4% of naive CD4, approximately 3.6% of naive CD8, about 2.3% of memory CD4, and over 0.35% of memory CD8 clonotypes were shared. Rarefaction of sorted-subset datasets indicated incomplete sequencing despite the large sequencing depth. Only blood was sampled, and tissue TCR repertoires likely differ from those in blood. Naive subsets generally had larger estimated clonotype richness than memory subsets did. Pairwise subsampling led to the expectation that sequencing depth would affect the degree of clonotype sharing among donors.

Inclusive of the bounding cysteine and phenylalanine, the CDR3 is 16 residues long. Only the CDR3 part of the read is kept: 48 bases, read in frame from the first base. Taken from the germline V gene, the CDR1 and CDR2 loops are MDHEN and SYDVKM. Donors were healthy HIV-negative adults with no recently reported acute infections or vaccinations. Every donor was a Caucasian adult residing in Nashville, Tennessee, USA. CD8 memory samples combined magnetically selected CD45RO+ cells with CCR7-negative CD45RA+ effector memory (TemRA) cells. Blood was collected by leukapheresis, and PBMCs were isolated by Ficoll-Histopaque density gradient centrifugation and then cryopreserved in liquid nitrogen vapor phase. Analytical flow cytometry was used to check the purity and quantity of each magnetically sorted T cell population. Genomic DNA was isolated from every sorted fraction and measured by UV absorbance on a Nanodrop 2000c.

TCR CDR3 regions were amplified from genomic DNA by multiplex PCR using the deep immunoSEQ assay. For each cell subset, the extracted genomic DNA was distributed evenly across all wells of several immunoSEQ 96-well plates, and each plate served as one replicate. Each replicate PCR for sorted subsets received 200 ng genomic DNA, equal to tens of thousands of T cell genomes. Purified libraries were quantified with a Qubit 3.0 fluorometer, sized on a Bioanalyzer 2100, and re-quantified with the KAPA Library Quantification kit. Every immunoSEQ 96-well plate was sequenced on a separate single-read 150-cycle Illumina NextSeq 550 flow cell. The authors processed their data as follows. Because the immunoSEQ output held only junctional sequences and lacked quality scores, the filtering could not match the filtering applied to full-length reads. To assign V/J genes and CDR3, sequences were annotated against IMGT germline references using PyIR, a Python wrapper for IgBLAST v1.9. Any read was removed if the V/J assignment was weak (E-value above 1e-6), the CDR3 was missing, or the read contained stop codons, out-of-frame junctions, or ambiguous translated residues. V3J clonotypes were defined as sequences sharing the same inferred V gene, J gene, and CDR3 amino acid sequence. To compute the percentage overlap between repertoires, the number of shared unique clonotypes was divided by the size of the smaller repertoire. Three approaches were used to assess repertoire richness: RTK rarefaction, the Chao1 estimator, and Recon v2.1 estimates of unobserved clonotypes. For all TCRbeta clonotypes obtained by the gDNA method from a few donors, generation probabilities were computed with OLGA. Drawn from immuneACCESS, this table holds only the in-frame rearrangements with V and J called that TCRdb kept. Clones are partly lost; checked studies trace under half to an unresolved V gene and leave the rest unexplained. V and J calls and clone size follow that table, whereas D and trimming were derived from the DNA. The sample contains 110,000 or so clones, around 66% of them found a single time. The ten largest clones represent 20% to 25% of the sample.

To note about this clone: What antigen it recognizes has not been identified. A far larger clone differs by one base, so this is likely a read error. The sample contains more than one DNA sequence encoding this CDR3.

This receptor was obtained from a woman in her thirties in good health. Sequencing was performed on memory CD8+ T cells sorted from blood. Explained via the paper, the cell subset or site label denotes: CD45RO+ cells pooled with CCR7-negative TemRA cells. Recombination linked TRBV28 to TRBJ1-2; 8 of the junction bases match TRBD1. The CDR3 protein: CASRDRGALRIYGYTF. The DNA sequence reads TGTGCCAGCAGAGACAGGGGCGCTTTACGGATCTATGGTTACACCTTC.